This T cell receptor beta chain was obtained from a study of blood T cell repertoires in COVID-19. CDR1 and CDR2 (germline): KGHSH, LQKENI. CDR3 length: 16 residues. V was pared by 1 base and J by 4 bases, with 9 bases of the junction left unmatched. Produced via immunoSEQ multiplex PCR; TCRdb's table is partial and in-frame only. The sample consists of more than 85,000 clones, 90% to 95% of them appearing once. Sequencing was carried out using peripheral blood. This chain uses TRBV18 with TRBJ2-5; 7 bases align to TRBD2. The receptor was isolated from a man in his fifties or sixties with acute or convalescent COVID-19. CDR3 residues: CASSPLRGRTGETQYF. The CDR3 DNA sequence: TGTGCCAGCTCACCACTGCGGGGGAGAACGGGAGAGACCCAGTACTTC.